This T cell receptor (beta chain) originates from a study of OX40 agonist ivuxolimab in advanced cancers. Turning to the overall study: The costimulatory receptor OX40 (CD134) was targeted by ivuxolimab, a fully human IgG2 agonistic monoclonal antibody. Of the 50 to 55 dose-escalation patients, hepatocellular carcinoma was present in roughly 19, melanoma in about 15, renal cell carcinoma in 9 and head and neck cancer in 9. The paper describes the monotherapy dose-escalation part (N = 52 patients) of the phase I trial of ivuxolimab. Prior anti-PD-1, anti-PD-L1 or anti-CTLA-4 therapy was permitted, and checkpoint inhibitors had been received by roughly 42% of dose-escalation patients. In the dose-escalation cohort, roughly 80% of patients were male, and the mean age was about 55 years, with a range of roughly 20 to 80. Intravenous ivuxolimab was administered to patients every 2 weeks at six dose levels: 0.01, 0.1, 0.3, 1.5, 3 and 10 mg/kg. Peripheral TCRbeta sequencing aimed to test whether ivuxolimab altered TCR sequence diversity and caused clonal T-cell expansion. Partial responses occurred in three dose-escalation patients: two with cutaneous melanoma and one with hepatocellular carcinoma.

With respect to this clone: The target of this receptor is not known. Per-base quality was not reported, and no clone a single base away is much larger than it.

Including the terminal cysteine and phenylalanine, the CDR3 comprises 16 residues. Only the CDR3 DNA is retained, 48 bases long and in frame from the first base. Based on the germline V gene (reference sequence), the CDR1 and CDR2 sequences are LNHDA and SQIVND. V loses 5 bases of germline sequence and J loses 4 bases, and the interval between the two ends is 18 bases. Study-level results and caveats: Low levels of normalized T-cell clonal expansion were also seen in some patients who did not respond. On average, CD8+ T cells showed more expanded clones than CD4+ T cells after ivuxolimab. At doses from 0.1 to 3.0 mg/kg, clonal expansion was seen in both CD4+ and CD8+ blood T cells between baseline and week 6. Partial responders in the 0.1-3.0 mg/kg groups had among the lowest normalized peripheral clonal expansion, especially among CD8+ T cells. Which antigens the clonally expanded peripheral T cells were specific for was not determined.

The trial excluded patients who had a history of autoimmune disease or were on systemic immunosuppression. Peripheral blood for TCR sequencing was collected from all dose cohorts at baseline, on cycle 4 day 1, and on cycle 7 day 1. The samples were drawn from a first-in-human, open-label, multicenter phase I dose-escalation trial of ivuxolimab. Adults with locally advanced or metastatic head and neck squamous cell, hepatocellular, melanoma or renal cell carcinoma were enrolled in the trial. CD4+ and CD8+ T cells were sorted separately from peripheral blood before TCR sequencing. Genomic DNA was extracted from sorted cells for sequencing of the TCRbeta CDR3 region. TCRbeta CDR3 regions were sequenced using the immunoSEQ Assay. Here the immuneACCESS table is served through TCRdb, limited to in-frame sequences with V and J called. Missing clones are a known gap in these copies; in checked studies unresolved V genes cover under half, and the rest lacks a known reason. Within this sample are 50,000 to 75,000 clones, with around nine tenths of them counted one time only. In total, the top ten clones hold 0.77% of the sample.

The clonotype was recovered from an adult with an advanced solid tumor such as melanoma, head and neck, liver or kidney cancer. The material was CD4+ or CD8+ T cells sorted from blood, obtained in a trial of the OX40 agonist ivuxolimab. The chain uses TRBV19 and TRBJ1-5; TRBD1 is perhaps the D gene, given 6 matching bases. CDR3 protein: CASSRWDTESNQPQHF. The sequenced DNA: TGTGCCAGTAGTCGTTGGGACACCGAGTCGAATCAGCCCCAGCATTTT.